These T cell receptor beta chains were read from a single sample in a study of CD8 T cells in Susac syndrome. TCRdb fed the immunoSEQ multiplex PCR reads into MiXCR, producing one record per CDR3 protein. The top ten clones hold around 0.093% of a sample with approximately 180,000 distinct CDR3 sequences, approximately 94% of them seen once. Sequenced material: CD4+ T cells from PBMCs. Receptors originate from a human donor with multiple sclerosis. Each CDR3 is given with its conserved first and last residue. Fields, in order: clone size, D gene, V gene, J gene, CDR3 protein, CDR3 DNA. D genes are given only for firm matches. Expanded clones get a size class; other rows say once, few or many, or leave the size out.

NA	TRBD1	TRBV7-8	TRBJ2-6	CASSSPGQGSGANVLTF	TGTGCCAGCAGCTCCCCCGGACAGGGAAGCGGGGCCAACGTCCTGACTTTC
NA	NA	TRBV12-3/TRBV12-4	TRBJ1-1	CASTLGQTNTEAFF	TGTGCCAGCACCCTCGGACAGACCAACACTGAAGCTTTCTTT
NA	NA	TRBV20-1	TRBJ1-5	CSVRRLGTGNNQPQHF	TGCAGTGTCAGGAGGCTCGGCACAGGGAACAATCAGCCCCAGCATTTT
once	NA	TRBV5-1	TRBJ2-5	CASWFEQGASPGGETQYF	TGCGCCAGCTGGTTCGAACAAGGTGCCTCACCCGGGGGAGAGACCCAGTACTTC
few	TRBD1	TRBV3-1	TRBJ1-2	CASSQDRGGYTF	TGTGCCAGCAGTCAGGACAGGGGTGGCTACACCTTC
NA	NA	TRBV15	TRBJ2-6	CATSLSGEGRISGANVLTF	TGTGCCACCAGCTTATCCGGCGAGGGGCGGATCTCTGGGGCCAACGTCCTGACTTTC
NA	NA	TRBV29-1	TRBJ2-5	CSVSLLQETQYF	TGCAGCGTTAGTCTGCTTCAAGAGACCCAGTACTTC
NA	TRBD1	TRBV5-8	TRBJ2-7	CASSFRQGSYEQYF	TGTGCCAGCAGCTTCAGACAGGGTTCCTACGAGCAGTACTTC
NA	NA	TRBV5-1	TRBJ1-1	CASSLGASLNTEAFF	TGCGCCAGCAGCTTGGGGGCGTCTCTGAACACTGAAGCTTTCTTT
NA	TRBD1	TRBV29-1	TRBJ2-3	CSVELGQGPLTADTQYF	TGCAGCGTTGAATTAGGACAGGGGCCCCTGACTGCTGATACGCAGTATTTT
NA	TRBD2	TRBV7-9	TRBJ2-7	CASSFGGAYEQYF	TGTGCCAGCAGCTTTGGGGGGGCCTACGAGCAGTACTTC
NA	NA	TRBV4-2	TRBJ1-5	CASSRDIPGDQPQHF	TGTGCCAGCAGCCGAGACATCCCCGGTGATCAGCCCCAGCATTTT
NA	NA	TRBV12-3/TRBV12-4	TRBJ2-7	CASSRDPNGEQYF	TGTGCCAGCAGTAGGGACCCGAACGGGGAGCAGTACTTC
NA	TRBD1	TRBV20-1	TRBJ2-1	CSARVQGSHEQFF	TGCAGTGCTAGGGTACAGGGGAGCCATGAGCAGTTCTTC
NA	NA	TRBV30	TRBJ1-5	CAWSVGSGVLSNQPQHF	TGTGCCTGGAGTGTCGGGTCGGGGGTTCTAAGCAATCAGCCCCAGCATTTT
NA	NA	TRBV29-1	TRBJ1-3	CSVEGGSGNTIYF	TGCAGCGTTGAGGGGGGTTCTGGAAACACCATATATTTT
NA	NA	TRBV9	TRBJ2-5	CASSEGSRGSGQETQYF	TGTGCCAGCAGCGAGGGCTCTCGGGGAAGTGGGCAAGAGACCCAGTACTTC
NA	NA	TRBV29-1	TRBJ1-1	CSVEVNRARETEAFF	TGCAGCGTTGAGGTGAACAGGGCGAGGGAAACTGAAGCTTTCTTT
once	TRBD1	TRBV3-1	TRBJ1-2	CASSDPGTGQDGYTF	TGTGCCAGCAGCGACCCCGGGACAGGACAGGATGGCTACACCTTC
NA	NA	TRBV7-9	TRBJ2-3	CASSHSRTGPIRTDTQYF	TGTGCCAGCAGCCACTCCCGGACGGGGCCAATTCGCACAGATACGCAGTATTTT
NA	NA	TRBV25-1	TRBJ2-3	CASSAFGQSLTDTQYF	TGTGCCAGCAGTGCATTTGGGCAAAGCCTCACAGATACGCAGTATTTT
NA	NA	TRBV20-1	TRBJ2-1	CSARGERLTYNEQFF	TGCAGTGCTAGAGGGGAGCGGTTGACCTACAATGAGCAGTTCTTC
NA	NA	TRBV25-1	TRBJ2-3	CASIPIGEDTQYF	TGTGCCAGCATTCCCATAGGGGAGGATACGCAGTATTTT
NA	NA	TRBV3-1	TRBJ2-2	CASSPLGKASGELFF	TGTGCCAGCAGCCCTCTGGGAAAGGCTAGCGGGGAGCTGTTTTTT
NA	TRBD1	TRBV3-1	TRBJ2-1	CASSLGQVNEQFF	TGTGCCAGCAGCCTGGGACAGGTCAATGAGCAGTTCTTC
NA	NA	TRBV15	TRBJ1-2	CATSRDIAGYTF	TGTGCCACCAGCAGAGATATCGCGGGCTACACCTTC
NA	TRBD1	TRBV10-3	TRBJ1-2	CAISDNRGPYGYTF	TGTGCCATCAGTGATAACAGGGGGCCGTATGGCTACACCTTC
once	TRBD1	TRBV13	TRBJ1-1	CASSSRGRMRKAEAFF	TGTGCCAGCAGCTCCAGGGGGAGAATGAGGAAGGCTGAAGCTTTCTTT
NA	NA	TRBV4-2	TRBJ2-7	CASSQAPEGYYEQYF	TGTGCCAGCAGCCAAGCTCCTGAGGGGTACTACGAGCAGTACTTC
NA	TRBD1	TRBV20-1	TRBJ2-1	CSARSPPDRGNEQFF	TGCAGTGCTAGATCCCCCCCGGACAGGGGGAATGAGCAGTTCTTC
NA	TRBD1	TRBV27	TRBJ2-7	CASRRIQGAHEQYF	TGTGCCAGCAGAAGGATACAGGGGGCCCACGAGCAGTACTTC
NA	NA	TRBV6-5	TRBJ2-3	CASIGPGDTQYF	TGTGCCAGCATAGGGCCGGGTGATACGCAGTATTTT
NA	TRBD1	TRBV30	TRBJ1-1	CAWRSPGQMNTEAFF	TGTGCCTGGAGGTCTCCGGGACAGATGAACACTGAAGCTTTCTTT
NA	NA	TRBV6-6	TRBJ1-5	CASSYGASSDNQPQHF	TGTGCCAGCAGTTACGGGGCAAGTAGCGATAATCAGCCCCAGCATTTT
NA	NA	TRBV6-6	TRBJ2-6	CASSPSTGANVLTF	TGTGCCAGCAGCCCATCTACTGGGGCCAACGTCCTGACTTTC
NA	NA	TRBV6-1	TRBJ1-4	CASSEAQGTQAFF	TGTGCCAGCAGTGAAGCACAGGGCACGCAGGCGTTTTTT